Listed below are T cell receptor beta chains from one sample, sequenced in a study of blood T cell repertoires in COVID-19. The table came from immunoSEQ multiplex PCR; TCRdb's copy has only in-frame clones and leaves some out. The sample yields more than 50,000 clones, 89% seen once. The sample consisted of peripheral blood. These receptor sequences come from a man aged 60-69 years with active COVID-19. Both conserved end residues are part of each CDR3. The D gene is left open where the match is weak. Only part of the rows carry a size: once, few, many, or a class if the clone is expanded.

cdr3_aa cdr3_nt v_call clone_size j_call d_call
CASSLVTARPYEQYF TGTGCCAGCAGCTTGGTGACTGCGAGGCCCTACGAGCAGTACTTC TRBV5-4 . TRBJ2-7 .
CASRTQDTTDTQYF TGTGCCAGCAGGACACAAGACACCACAGATACGCAGTATTTT TRBV6-6 . TRBJ2-3 .
CAISDGLATSYNEQFF TGTGCCATCAGTGACGGTCTAGCGACCTCCTACAATGAGCAGTTCTTC TRBV10-3 . TRBJ2-1 .
CASSGGQGGNSPLHF TGTGCCAGCAGCGGTGGACAGGGAGGAAATTCACCCCTCCACTTT TRBV21-1 . TRBJ1-6 .
CASSLGQSQSGELFF TGTGCCAGCTCCCTAGGACAGTCCCAAAGCGGGGAGCTGTTTTTT TRBV18 few TRBJ2-2 .
CASSYKVVLRSYEQYF TGTGCCAGCAGTTACAAAGTAGTACTTCGCTCCTACGAGCAGTACTTC TRBV6-2/TRBV6-3 . TRBJ2-7 .
CASSLFSGNTGELFF TGTGCCAGCAGCTTGTTTAGCGGGAACACCGGGGAGCTGTTTTTT TRBV7-2 . TRBJ2-2 .
CASSEFEVVEQFF TGTGCCAGCAGTGAATTCGAGGTCGTTGAGCAGTTCTTC TRBV25-1 . TRBJ2-1 .
CASSHRSGYSNSPLHF TGTGCCAGCAGCCATCGGAGCGGGTATTCTAATTCACCCCTCCACTTT TRBV4-2 once TRBJ1-6 .
CASSSRTFYTDTQYF TGTGCCAGCAGTTCCCGGACATTTTACACAGATACGCAGTATTTT TRBV28 . TRBJ2-3 .
CASTNPGWGTEAFF TGTGCCAGCACCAACCCAGGGTGGGGAACTGAAGCTTTCTTT TRBV3-1/TRBV3-2 . TRBJ1-1 .
CASSDGLSGNTIYF TGTGCCAGTAGTGACGGACTCTCTGGAAACACCATATATTTT TRBV19 . TRBJ1-3 .
CASSIQASISGNTIYF TGTGCCAGCAGCATCCAGGCTTCGATCTCTGGAAACACCATATATTTT TRBV7-9 . TRBJ1-3 .
CASSPLGTDQETQYF TGTGCCAGCAGTCCACTCGGGACAGATCAAGAGACCCAGTACTTC TRBV28 . TRBJ2-5 TRBD1
CASSQGQGRAFF TGTGCCAGCAGCCAGGGACAGGGTAGAGCTTTCTTT TRBV28 few TRBJ1-1 TRBD1
CASSASPRFMNTEAFF TGTGCCAGCAGTGCCTCCCCCAGATTCATGAACACTGAAGCTTTCTTT TRBV28 . TRBJ1-1 .
CASSGSGTGRNEQYF TGTGCCAGCAGCGGGAGTGGGACAGGACGAAACGAGCAGTACTTC TRBV7-2 . TRBJ2-7 TRBD1
CASSSRRSGYTF TGTGCCAGCAGCTCGCGTAGAAGTGGCTACACCTTC TRBV7-2 . TRBJ1-2 .
CASSRDSSAESEQFF TGTGCCAGCAGTCGGGACTCCTCCGCCGAGAGTGAGCAGTTCTTC TRBV28 . TRBJ2-1 .
CATSDPGTYEQYF TGTGCCACCAGTGATCCAGGGACCTACGAGCAGTACTTC TRBV24-1 . TRBJ2-7 .
CASSYSATVNEQFF TGTGCCAGCAGTTACTCCGCGACAGTTAATGAGCAGTTCTTC TRBV6-2/TRBV6-3 . TRBJ2-1 .
CASRKDSRVSYEQYF TGTGCCAGCAGAAAAGACTCAAGAGTCTCCTACGAGCAGTACTTC TRBV27 once TRBJ2-7 .
CASSVQTVNTEAFF TGTGCCAGTAGTGTCCAGACAGTGAACACTGAAGCTTTCTTT TRBV19 . TRBJ1-1 .
CASGRGYGYTF TGTGCCAGCGGGAGGGGTTATGGCTACACCTTC TRBV27 . TRBJ1-2 .
CASSEAVEQFF TGTGCCAGCAGTGAGGCAGTTGAGCAGTTCTTC TRBV2 once TRBJ2-1 .
CASSIRSGQTYEQYF TGTGCCAGTAGTATTCGTAGCGGGCAAACCTACGAGCAGTACTTC TRBV19 . TRBJ2-7 TRBD2
CASSLRQGGNYGYTF TGTGCCAGCAGCTTAAGACAGGGGGGAAACTATGGCTACACCTTC TRBV7-2 . TRBJ1-2 TRBD1
CASSQDGRDEQFF TGTGCCAGCAGCCAAGATGGGCGGGATGAGCAGTTCTTC TRBV4-2 . TRBJ2-1 .
CASSLALLAEGTDTQYF TGTGCCAGCAGCTTGGCCCTGCTAGCGGAGGGCACAGATACGCAGTATTTT TRBV5-4 once TRBJ2-3 TRBD2
CASSPGTSGSYEQYF TGTGCCAGCAGCCCTGGGACTAGCGGGAGCTACGAGCAGTACTTC TRBV11-3 . TRBJ2-7 TRBD2
CASSFHETQYF TGTGCCAGCAGTTTCCATGAGACCCAGTACTTC TRBV12-3/TRBV12-4 . TRBJ2-5 .
CASSLSWGLEETQYF TGTGCCAGCAGCTTATCTTGGGGGCTGGAAGAGACCCAGTACTTC TRBV7-2 . TRBJ2-5 .
CASSLRGNTQYF TGTGCCAGCAGCCTTAGGGGAAATACGCAGTATTTT TRBV5-6 . TRBJ2-3 .
CASSLGSGRAGEQFF TGTGCCAGCAGCTTAGGCAGCGGGAGGGCTGGGGAGCAGTTCTTC TRBV7-2 once TRBJ2-1 TRBD2
CASSPPSGTNYEQYF TGTGCCAGCAGCCCTCCCTCCGGGACAAATTACGAGCAGTACTTC TRBV3-1/TRBV3-2 . TRBJ2-7 .
CASSQRGQGRDTQYF TGTGCCAGCAGTCAGCGGGGACAGGGGAGAGATACGCAGTATTTT TRBV6-6 once TRBJ2-3 TRBD1
CASSLGTSFSTDTQYF TGCGCCAGCAGCCTCGGGACTAGCTTTAGCACAGATACGCAGTATTTT TRBV4-1 . TRBJ2-3 TRBD2
CATSREQGVDEQYF TGTGCCACCAGCAGAGAACAAGGGGTTGACGAGCAGTACTTC TRBV15 . TRBJ2-7 .
CASSLAAGTGSGEQYF TGTGCCAGCAGCTTAGCAGCGGGGACTGGTAGTGGCGAGCAGTACTTC TRBV7-9 . TRBJ2-7 TRBD2
CASKSTSGYNEQFF TGTGCCAGCAAATCTACTAGCGGGTACAATGAGCAGTTCTTC TRBV4-2 . TRBJ2-1 TRBD2
CARTLGQGDYIQYF TGTGCCAGAACCTTAGGACAGGGAGATTACATTCAGTACTTC TRBV7-5 . TRBJ2-4 .